The source of this T cell receptor beta chain is a study of blood T cell repertoires in COVID-19 (dated by TCRdb to the early 2020s). In terms of the full investigation: Collaborator samples came from the United States, Italy and Spain and covered acute and convalescent phases of COVID-19. The prospective study material was composed of cDNA or gDNA derived from T cells, B-cell-depleted T cells, or PBMCs. Deeply sampled blood TCRbeta repertoires from subjects exposed to, actively infected with, or recovered from COVID-19 were included in the dataset. The repertoires were made available in a free public database intended to serve as a resource for research on the immune response to SARS-CoV-2. The samples were drawn from two sources: the first 160 participants of the ongoing ImmuneRACE study, and some 1,300 subjects contributed by 6 global collaborators. Sample metadata almost always included a de-identified subject ID, COVID-19 status, age in years and sex. HLA class I and class II types, where available, came from metadata supplied by the sample provider rather than from assay-based typing.

For CDR1 and CDR2, the germline V gene lists KGHDR and SFDVKD. Relative to germline, V is 4 bases shorter and J is 4 bases shorter, with 12 bases between their ends. Spanning cysteine to phenylalanine, the CDR3 consists of 14 amino acids. Solely the CDR3 DNA is kept, with 42 bases framed from the first base. TCRbeta CDR3 regions were amplified from genomic DNA using the immunoSEQ Assay, a bias-controlled multiplex PCR. The original methods were these. Nucleated cell counts per sample were estimated from amplification of reference gene primers within the assay. Sequence reads were collapsed and filtered to measure the absolute abundance of every unique TCRbeta CDR3 rearrangement. For each sample, productive Simpson clonality was calculated by taking the square root of Simpson's diversity index across productive rearrangements. TCRdb retrieved this table from immuneACCESS and kept in-frame rearrangements only. Not all clones are present; in checked studies, unresolved V genes account for under half, and no reason is known for the remainder. V and J calls and clone size are copied from that table; D and trimming were computed from the DNA. The sample has around 90,000 clones on record, about 85% of them singletons. Approximately 10% of the sample is held by the ten biggest clonotypes.

Collaborating institutions collected whole blood in K2EDTA tubes following their own protocols. For TCRbeta analysis, collaborators shipped samples in one of three forms: frozen whole blood, isolated PBMCs, or DNA extracted from either of those sample types. Study-wide findings and limitations: Clinical and demographic metadata were provided uncurated, with the amount varying by source and participant.

Regarding this clone: Its recognized antigen is unknown. No much larger clonotype is one base removed from it; base qualities were not supplied.

The chain uses TRBV24-1 and TRBJ1-2; the D segment could be TRBD1, given 5 matching bases. Specimen: peripheral blood. This receptor was obtained from a woman in her sixties or seventies with active or convalescent COVID-19. The DNA reads TGTGCCACCAGTGAACCTGACAGAAGCTATGGCTACACCTTC. Its protein product is CATSEPDRSYGYTF.